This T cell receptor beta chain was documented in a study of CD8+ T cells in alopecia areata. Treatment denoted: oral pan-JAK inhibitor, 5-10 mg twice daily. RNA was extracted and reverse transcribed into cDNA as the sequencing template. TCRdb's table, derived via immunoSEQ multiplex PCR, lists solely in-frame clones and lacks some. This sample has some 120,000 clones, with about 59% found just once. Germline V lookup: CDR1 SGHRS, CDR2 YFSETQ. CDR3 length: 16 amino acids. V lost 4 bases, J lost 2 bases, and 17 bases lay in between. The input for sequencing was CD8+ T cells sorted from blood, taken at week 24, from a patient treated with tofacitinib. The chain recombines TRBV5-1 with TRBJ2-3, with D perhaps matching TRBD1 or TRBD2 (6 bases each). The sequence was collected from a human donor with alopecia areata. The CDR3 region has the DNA TGCGCCAGCAGCGATTCTCTCGGGGGCCACACAGATACGCAGTATTTT. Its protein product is CASSDSLGGHTDTQYF.